This T cell receptor beta chain was captured in a study of cytomegalovirus exposure and HLA in healthy donors. This PCR relied on a set of 60 Vbeta primers and 13 Jbeta primers. The protocol was immunoSEQ multiplex PCR, while the TCRdb copy is restricted to in-frame clones and leaves out a portion. This table holds approximately 140,000 clones, more than 70% found once. CDR3 length equals 14 residues. CDR1 is SQVTM, CDR2 ANQGSEA, per germline. V lost 0 bases to trimming and J lost 7 bases, with 13 bases between them. The sample taken for sequencing was PBMCs. V is TRBV29-1 and J is TRBJ1-5, with D hard to call. This clonotype originated in a man aged 35-49 years in good health and CMV-seronegative. CDR3 bases: TGCAGCGTTGAAGATCCACCCTGGGCCCAGCCCCAGCATTTT. Its protein is CSVEDPPWAQPQHF.